Sequencing of this T cell receptor (beta chain) was carried out in a study of cytomegalovirus exposure and HLA in healthy donors (dated by TCRdb to 2017 to 2019). About the investigation overall: According to a later analysis, the roughly 130 validation repertoires were produced on the same platform as the 600 to 850 repertoires of the first cohort. In addition to the first cohort of about 650 subjects, a separate validation cohort of under 150 different subjects was used. High-throughput TCR immunosequencing, statistical association of individual TCRs with disease status, and machine learning were combined to predict cytomegalovirus infection status. The aim of the study was to test whether cataloging public T cell receptors could identify signatures of past pathogen exposure.

The method behind the library was the immunoSEQ multiplex PCR assay. The authors' pipeline ran thus. To diagnose cytomegalovirus status from the catalog of TCR beta chain sequences, a statistical classification framework was built. In its TCRdb copy, this immuneACCESS table keeps in-frame sequences only and misses some clones. Where compared with another copy, unresolved V genes explain less than half of these, and the others have no known cause. V, J and clone size derive from that table, while D and trimming were established from the DNA sequence. The sample records under 250,000 clones, 70% to 90% of which are singletons. Clones ranked in the top ten supply around 5.6% of the sample. Broad study findings and their caveats: In vitro tests confirmed that a few of the cytomegalovirus-associated TCR beta chains recognize cytomegalovirus antigens. Across donors, most TCR sequences were observed very rarely, whereas some public TCRs were present in many individuals. The classifier was reported to diagnose cytomegalovirus status with high specificity and sensitivity in both the original and validation cohorts. The study gave a list of under 200 TCR beta chains associated with cytomegalovirus. The authors suggested that the approach could potentially be generalized to other disease states and immunological phenotypes. Of the cluster scores, about 94% were above 0 in a later analysis, which found that TCRs clustered in the first cohort also tended to co-occur in the 120 validation repertoires. A later analysis had no HLA typing for the validation cohort, so co-occurrence there was scored across all 120 or so repertoires.

Donors formed part of the validation cohort, which comprised over a hundred subjects and was distinct from the first cohort of under 750 subjects. For this clone: What antigen it recognizes has not been identified. The input lacks base qualities; no much larger clone sits a single base away.

The sample taken for sequencing was PBMCs. The sequence came from a woman between 18 and 30 years old in good health and CMV-seronegative.

The sequence in DNA is TGTGCCAGCAGTCCTCCGCGCAGGGTCTATGGCTACACCTTC. Translated, this gives CASSPPRRVYGYTF. The chain links TRBV28 with TRBJ1-2; TRBD1 is perhaps the D gene, given 5 matching bases. The CDR3, cysteine through phenylalanine, is 14 amino acids long. Only the CDR3 portion is preserved as DNA: 42 bases, with reading frame beginning at the first base. V loses 5 bases, J loses 4 bases, and the germline ends lie 14 bases apart. CDR1 and CDR2 are drawn from the germline V gene: MDHEN, SYDVKM.